This passage covers 28 T cell receptor beta chains from one sample sequenced in a study of T cells in Graves' hyperthyroidism and ophthalmopathy (dated by TCRdb to the late 2010s). Library preparation used multiplex PCR. TCRdb records Illumina HiSeq 2000 as the sequencer. TCR beta CDR3 regions were amplified from RNA transcripts. For the first round of RT-PCR on the TCR CDR3, the HTBI primer set was used together with the Qiagen OneStep RT-PCR kit. In TCRdb, the public reads were trimmed at Q25 with fastp and aligned with MiXCR, with productive beta chains retained. Each CDR3 protein gets just one entry, which takes the most common genes and DNA from the rows behind it. The sample table contains about 270,000 distinct CDR3 sequences; only one count was recorded for around 20% of them. Roughly 60% of the sample comes from the top ten. Input material: blood. These receptors were collected from a man aged 30 to 39 with Graves' ophthalmopathy.

DNA of the CDR3: TGCAGTGCTAGCGGAGGGGGAGGATACGAGCAGTACTTC. Translation: CSASGGGGYEQYF. The chain couples TRBV20-1 to TRBJ2-7; D may match TRBD1 or TRBD2 (6 bases each). CDR3 size: 13 residues. Per germline, CDR1 DFQATT and CDR2 SNEGSKA (reference sequence). Trimming shortened V by 3 bases and J by 4 bases, and 13 bases separated the two germline ends.

The sample holds a few counts of this clonotype. The rearrangement links TRBV7-6 to TRBJ2-3, with 10 positions matching TRBD2. Germline V CDR1 and CDR2: SGHVS, FNYEAQ. The CDR3 extends over 16 amino acids. After removal of 4 bases from V and 2 bases from J, the junction contained 6 bases not matched to a gene. CDR3 residues: CASSSRTSGYTDTQYF. Written as DNA, the CDR3 is TGTGCCAGCAGCTCACGGACTAGCGGTTACACAGATACGCAGTATTTT.

Many counts were recorded for this clonotype. The chain joins TRBV3-1 to TRBJ2-1; D may correspond to TRBD1 or TRBD2 (5 bases each). CDR3 length: 14 residues. Looked up from germline, CDR1 is LGHDT and CDR2 is YNNKEL (reference sequence). Trimming shortened V by 0 bases and J by 6 bases, and 9 bases separated the two germline ends. In nucleotides, the CDR3 is TGTGCCAGCAGCCAAGATGGGGGAACCAATGAGCAGTTCTTC. Protein: CASSQDGGTNEQFF.

The chain carries TRBV5-4 and TRBJ2-1; 12 nucleotides line up with TRBD2. With V trimmed by 3 bases and J by 10 bases, 8 bases remained unmatched. The CDR3 has 15 residues. The germline gives CDR1 SGHNT, CDR2 YYREEE (reference sequence). In DNA, the CDR3 is TGTGCCAGCAGCTCTCGACTAGCGGGAGTAGAGGAGCAGTTCTTC. It codes for CASSSRLAGVEEQFF.

The sample holds many counts of this clonotype. The chain employs TRBV2 and TRBJ1-2; no clear D gene. V lost 3 bases and J 3 bases, leaving 5 bases between the germline ends. This CDR3 has 12 amino acids. The germline V gene encodes CDR1 SNHLY and CDR2 FYNNEI. In DNA form, the CDR3 reads TGTGCCAGCAGTGAGTCTGACTATGGCTACACCTTC. Protein sequence: CASSESDYGYTF.

V usage is TRBV7-9 and J usage is TRBJ1-6; D is unresolved. Trimming shortened V by 5 bases and J by 6 bases, and 20 bases separated the two germline ends. The germline gives CDR1 SEHNR, CDR2 FQNEAQ (reference sequence). This CDR3 has 17 amino acids. The chain's CDR3 is CASSRDLTLQVNSPLHF. CDR3 DNA: TGTGCCAGCAGCCGAGACTTGACACTCCAGGTTAATTCACCCCTCCACTTT.

The rearrangement joins TRBV28 to TRBJ2-2; either TRBD1 or TRBD2 may supply D (5 bases each). Germline V gene sequence: CDR1 MDHEN, CDR2 SYDVKM. V lost 5 bases to trimming and J lost 6 bases, with 16 bases between them. The CDR3 has 15 residues. CDR3 nucleotides: TGTGCCAGCAGTCCCCCGGGACCACTCTCCGGGGAGCTGTTTTTT. It translates to CASSPPGPLSGELFF.

V and J are TRBV5-1 and TRBJ2-2; D not certain. The CDR3 consists of 15 residues. V was cut by 0 bases and J by 2 bases, with 8 bases left in between. CDR1 SGHRS and CDR2 YFSETQ come from the germline V gene. The CDR3 sequence: CASSLGTANTGELFF. CDR3 DNA sequence: TGCGCCAGCAGCTTGGGTACAGCAAACACCGGGGAGCTGTTTTTT.

This clonotype was counted only a few times. The V call is TRBV6-1, the J call TRBJ2-3, with 14 bases lining up with TRBD2. The CDR3 spans 18 residues. In germline, CDR1 is MNHNS, CDR2 SASEGT. Trimming took 7 bases from V and 6 from J; bases not matched to a gene: 15. As DNA, the CDR3 is TGTGCCAGCAAACGCGAGCAGCGGACTAGCGGGAGGTGGGATACGCAGTATTTT. It specifies CASKREQRTSGRWDTQYF.

This clonotype was found many times. The V call is TRBV2, the J call TRBJ2-1; a possible D gene is TRBD1 (5 bases). Per germline, CDR1 SNHLY and CDR2 FYNNEI. V shed 4 bases and J shed 7 bases, with 8 bases lying between them. The CDR3 contains 12 residues. CDR3 bases: TGTGCCAGCAGTGGCCAGGGAAATGAGCAGTTCTTC. It specifies CASSGQGNEQFF.

There are many counts of this clonotype. V gene TRBV20-1 combines with J gene TRBJ2-3; TRBD2 agrees at 9 bases. The CDR3 runs to 13 residues. V was clipped by 6 bases and J by 9 bases; unmatched bases: 10. The germline gives CDR1 DFQATT, CDR2 SNEGSKA (reference sequence). The CDR3 nucleotides read TGCAGTGCAATCCGGACTAGCGATTCAACGCAGTATTTT. Residues: CSAIRTSDSTQYF.

In this sample, this clonotype turned up a few times. J is TRBJ2-7 and V is TRBV5-1; D is unresolved. CDR1 is SGHRS and CDR2 is YFSETQ in the germline V gene. The CDR3 sequence is 12 residues long. The V and J ends lost 4 bases and 5 bases respectively, with 10 bases between them. CDR3 nucleotide sequence: TGCGCCAGCAGCCCTTCATGGGACGAGCAGTACTTC. Protein: CASSPSWDEQYF.

The V call is TRBV30, the J call TRBJ2-1, with 9 bases lining up with TRBD1. This CDR3 region has 14 residues. V gave up 2 bases and J gave up 4 bases; unmatched junction bases: 3. CDR1 and CDR2 (germline): GTSNPN, SVGIG (reference sequence). DNA for the CDR3: TGTGCCTGGAGTACGGACAGGGGTTACAATGAGCAGTTCTTC. It codes for CAWSTDRGYNEQFF.

The V gene is TRBV12-3 or TRBV12-4, the J gene TRBJ1-5; D not certain. The V end lost 3 bases, the J end lost 4 bases, and 10 bases lay between the germline ends. The CDR3 is 14 amino acids. CDR3 DNA sequence: TGTGCCAGCAGTTTTCGGCGGGGAAATCAGCCCCAGCATTTT. Amino acids: CASSFRRGNQPQHF.

This clonotype was picked up many times. CDR3 sequence: CASSRSDNEQFF. DNA for the CDR3: TGTGCCAGCAGCCGGAGTGACAATGAGCAGTTCTTC. The chain combines TRBV11-3 with TRBJ2-1; no clear D gene. CDR1 and CDR2 from the germline V gene are SGHNT and YENEEA. Between the trimmed V and J ends, which lost 5 bases and 5 bases, there was a span of 7 bases. The length of the CDR3 is 12 residues.

In this sample, this clonotype turned up many times. This chain connects TRBV2 to TRBJ2-1; tentatively, D is TRBD2 (6 bases). This CDR3 is 13 amino acids long. V was clipped by 8 bases and J by 7 bases, with 15 bases between them. Germline CDR1 SNHLY, CDR2 FYNNEI. The CDR3 is CASRQEGRNEQFF. The CDR3 DNA is TGTGCCAGCCGTCAGGAGGGCCGGAATGAGCAGTTCTTC. Complete variable domain (other parts from reference TRBV2 and TRBJ2-1): EPEVTQTPSHQVTQMGQEVILRCVPISNHLYFYWYRQILGQKVEFLVSFYNNEISEKSEIFDDQFSVERPDGSNFTLKIRSTKLEDSAMYFCASRQEGRNEQFFGPGTRLTVL.

This chain connects TRBV20-1 to TRBJ2-2; D may match TRBD1 or TRBD2 (5 bases each). The CDR3 length is 16 residues. In germline, CDR1 is DFQATT, CDR2 SNEGSKA (reference sequence). CDR3 in amino acids: CNADQRWGFCPGELFF. CDR3 bases: TGCAATGCCGACCAAAGATGGGGGTTCTGCCCCGGGGAGCTGTTTTTT.

At least ten counts were recorded for this clonotype. This sequence joins TRBV11-1 and TRBJ1-2; 8 bases are a match to TRBD1. V was clipped by 7 bases and J by 6 bases; unmatched bases: 10. Per the germline V gene, CDR1 is SGHAT and CDR2 is FQDESV (reference sequence). CDR3 length: 14 amino acids. The CDR3 protein is CASTSDRGLNGYTF. The CDR3 DNA reads as TGTGCCAGCACCTCTGACAGGGGTCTAAATGGCTACACCTTC.

This sequence joins TRBV6-2 or TRBV6-3 and TRBJ2-2, with D possibly matching TRBD2 (6 bases). The V and J ends lost 5 bases and 1 base respectively, with 11 bases between them. This CDR3 region has 15 residues. CDR1 MNHEY and CDR2 SVGEGT come from the germline V gene. This CDR3 reads CASSKGTQNTGELFF. CDR3 nucleotides: TGTGCCAGCAGTAAAGGGACTCAGAACACCGGGGAGCTGTTTTTT.

This clonotype was counted only a few times. The rearrangement joins TRBV29-1 to TRBJ2-7; 10 bases map to TRBD1. This CDR3 comprises 13 residues. The V gene end was trimmed by 6 bases and the J gene end by 6 bases; junction bases not matched to a gene: 8. Per the germline V gene, CDR1 is SQVTM and CDR2 is ANQGSEA. The CDR3 spells CSVYDRGQSEQYF. The CDR3 bases are TGCAGCGTATATGACAGGGGGCAATCCGAGCAGTACTTC.

The chain uses TRBV10-2 and TRBJ1-2, with a possible D match to TRBD1 (5 bases). CDR1 is WSHSY, CDR2 SAAADI, per germline. V was clipped by 2 bases and J by 2 bases, with 15 bases between them. The CDR3 is 16 residues long. CDR3 bases: TGCGCCAGCAGTGAGAACGACAGACCATCGAACTATGGCTACACCTTC. Translation gives CASSENDRPSNYGYTF.

The V gene is TRBV24-1, the J gene TRBJ2-5; 10 nucleotides align to TRBD1. This CDR3 comprises 13 residues. The germline CDR1 and CDR2 sequences are KGHDR and SFDVKD. The ends lost 9 bases at V and 4 bases at J; junction bases unmatched: 4. The CDR3 bases are TGTGCCACCGCGGGACAGGGGTCAGAGACCCAGTACTTC. It specifies CATAGQGSETQYF.

This clonotype was detected only a few times. The chain recombines TRBV11-1 with TRBJ2-7, with 7 positions matching TRBD2. V dropped 2 bases and J dropped 5; count of bases not matched to a gene: 15. Germline CDR1 reads SGHAT; CDR2 reads FQDESV (reference sequence). This CDR3 has 17 amino acids. The CDR3 region is CASSLWFRASGNHEQYF. Written as DNA, the CDR3 is TGTGCCAGCAGCTTATGGTTCAGGGCAAGCGGGAATCACGAGCAGTACTTC.

J is TRBJ1-5 and V is TRBV12-3 or TRBV12-4; no firm D call. The CDR3 is 13 residues long. V gave up 4 bases and J gave up 5 bases, with 9 bases separating them. CDR3 nucleotides: TGTGCCAGCAGTTCGCAACACCATCAGCCCCAGCATTTT. Protein sequence: CASSSQHHQPQHF.

This clonotype was seen repeatedly, ten times or more. This chain connects TRBV6-5 to TRBJ1-1; D call uncertain. The length of the CDR3 is 13 residues. Looked up from germline, CDR1 is MNHEY and CDR2 is SVGAGI. The V end lost 0 bases, the J end lost 8 bases, and 10 bases lay between the germline ends. CDR3 in amino acids: CASSYSRTGEAFF. Written as DNA, the CDR3 is TGTGCCAGCAGTTACTCGAGGACTGGGGAAGCTTTCTTT.

This chain links TRBV15 with TRBJ2-1; the D is unclear. The CDR3 loop spans 16 amino acids. Germline CDR1 and CDR2: LNHNV and YYDKDF (reference sequence). V was cut by 0 bases and J by 3 bases, with 12 bases left in between. CDR3 in DNA: TGTGCCACCAGCAGAGATGACGGGCGGAGCTACAATGAGCAGTTCTTC. Amino acid sequence: CATSRDDGRSYNEQFF.

This clonotype was recorded many times. The genes are TRBV29-1 and TRBJ2-3; 9 nucleotides agree with TRBD2. This CDR3 region has 14 residues. The V gene end was trimmed by 5 bases and the J gene end by 0 bases; junction bases not matched to a gene: 3. Germline values: CDR1 SQVTM, CDR2 ANQGSEA. CDR3 in DNA: TGCAGCGTTCTTAGCGGGAGTAGCACAGATACGCAGTATTTT. Translated, it gives CSVLSGSSTDTQYF.

The chain uses TRBV2 and TRBJ1-3, with TRBD1 matching over 8 bases. Germline loops: CDR1 SNHLY, CDR2 FYNNEI. The CDR3 is 17 amino acids. V lost 4 bases and J lost 0; bases outside the gene matches: 8. CDR3 residues: CASSVRRGLLSGNTIYF. The CDR3 DNA sequence: TGTGCCAGCAGTGTCCGCAGGGGGCTCCTCTCTGGAAACACCATATATTTT.